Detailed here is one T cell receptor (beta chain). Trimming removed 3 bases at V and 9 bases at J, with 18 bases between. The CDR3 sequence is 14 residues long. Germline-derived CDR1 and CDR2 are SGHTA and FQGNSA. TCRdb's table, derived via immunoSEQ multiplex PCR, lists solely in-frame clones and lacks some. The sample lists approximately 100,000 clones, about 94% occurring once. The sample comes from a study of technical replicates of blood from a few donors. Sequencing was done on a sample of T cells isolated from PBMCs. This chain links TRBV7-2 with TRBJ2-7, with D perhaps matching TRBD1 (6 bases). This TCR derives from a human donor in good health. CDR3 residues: CASSFVLKGQGQYF. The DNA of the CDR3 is TGTGCCAGCAGCTTTGTTTTAAAGGGACAAGGGCAGTACTTC.